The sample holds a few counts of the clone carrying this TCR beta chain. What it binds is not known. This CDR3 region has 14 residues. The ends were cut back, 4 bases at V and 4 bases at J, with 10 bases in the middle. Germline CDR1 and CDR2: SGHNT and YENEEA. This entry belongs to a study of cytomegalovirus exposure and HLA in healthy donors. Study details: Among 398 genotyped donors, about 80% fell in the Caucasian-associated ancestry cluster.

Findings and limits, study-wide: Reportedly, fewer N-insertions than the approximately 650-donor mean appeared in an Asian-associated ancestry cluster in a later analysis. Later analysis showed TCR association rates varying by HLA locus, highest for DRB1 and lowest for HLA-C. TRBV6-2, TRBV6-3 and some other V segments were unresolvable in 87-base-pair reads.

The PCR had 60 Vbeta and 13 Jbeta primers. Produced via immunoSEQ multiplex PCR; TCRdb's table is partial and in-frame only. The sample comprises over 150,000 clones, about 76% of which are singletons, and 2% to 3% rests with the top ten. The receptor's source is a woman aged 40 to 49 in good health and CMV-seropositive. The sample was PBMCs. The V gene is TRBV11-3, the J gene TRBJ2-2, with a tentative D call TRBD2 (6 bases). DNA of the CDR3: TGTGCCAGCAGCTACCGGGGGAGCACCGGGGAGCTGTTTTTT. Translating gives CASSYRGSTGELFF. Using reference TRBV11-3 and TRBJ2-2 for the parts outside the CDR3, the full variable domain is EAGVVQSPRYKIIEKKQPVAFWCNPISGHNTLYWYLQNLGQGPELLIRYENEEAVDDSQLPKDRFSAERLKGVDSTLKIQPAELGDSAVYLCASSYRGSTGELFFGEGSRLTVL.